This T cell receptor (beta chain) stems from a study of blood T cell repertoires in COVID-19. Study information: The study drew acute and convalescent COVID-19 samples from the United States, Italy and Spain. PBMCs, B-cell-depleted T cells, or T cells were the source of the cDNA or gDNA that made up the material.

Per the original data handling: The assay estimated nucleated cells by amplifying reference gene primers. Profiling relied on immunoSEQ multiplex PCR, and the TCRdb table lists in-frame clones only, not all of them. Clone size and the V and J calls come from that table; the DNA yielded D and trimming. The sample has under 250,000 clones, roughly four fifths seen once. The ends lost 5 bases at V and 3 bases at J; junction bases unmatched: 3. CDR1 SGHTA and CDR2 FQGNSA come from the germline V gene. The CDR3 is made up of 13 amino acids. Sequencing input: peripheral blood. The clonotype comes from a man in his forties or fifties with active or convalescent COVID-19. The chain has TRBV7-2 and TRBJ1-2; TRBD1 aligns across 7 bases. The CDR3 reads CASSPGQYYGYTF. DNA of the CDR3: TGTGCCAGCAGCCCGGGACAGTACTATGGCTACACCTTC.